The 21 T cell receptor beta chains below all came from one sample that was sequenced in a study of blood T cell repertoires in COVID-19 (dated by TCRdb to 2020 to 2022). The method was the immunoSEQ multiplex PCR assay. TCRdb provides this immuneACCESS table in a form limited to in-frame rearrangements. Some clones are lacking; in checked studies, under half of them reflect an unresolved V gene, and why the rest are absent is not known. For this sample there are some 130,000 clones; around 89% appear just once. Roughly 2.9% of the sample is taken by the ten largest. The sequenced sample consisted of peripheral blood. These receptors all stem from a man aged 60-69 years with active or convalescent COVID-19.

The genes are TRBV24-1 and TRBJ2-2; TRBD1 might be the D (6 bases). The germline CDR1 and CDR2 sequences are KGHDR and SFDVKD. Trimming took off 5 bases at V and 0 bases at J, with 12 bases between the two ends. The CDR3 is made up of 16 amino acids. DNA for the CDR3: TGTGCCACCAGTGGCGACAGGCCTTCGAACACCGGGGAGCTGTTTTTT. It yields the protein CATSGDRPSNTGELFF.

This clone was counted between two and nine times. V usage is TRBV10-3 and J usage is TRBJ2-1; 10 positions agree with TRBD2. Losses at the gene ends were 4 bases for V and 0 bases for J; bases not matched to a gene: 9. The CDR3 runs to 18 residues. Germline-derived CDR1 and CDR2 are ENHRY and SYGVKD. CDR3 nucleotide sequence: TGTGCCATCAGTGTAGTAGCGGGGGGCGGGGTCTCCTACAATGAGCAGTTCTTC. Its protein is CAISVVAGGGVSYNEQFF.

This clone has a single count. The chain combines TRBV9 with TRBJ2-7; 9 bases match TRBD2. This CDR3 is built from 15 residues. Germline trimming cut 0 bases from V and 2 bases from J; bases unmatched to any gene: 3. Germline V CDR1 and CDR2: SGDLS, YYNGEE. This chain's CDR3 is CASSVGGRGPYEQYF. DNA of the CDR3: TGTGCCAGCAGCGTAGGCGGGAGGGGTCCCTACGAGCAGTACTTC.

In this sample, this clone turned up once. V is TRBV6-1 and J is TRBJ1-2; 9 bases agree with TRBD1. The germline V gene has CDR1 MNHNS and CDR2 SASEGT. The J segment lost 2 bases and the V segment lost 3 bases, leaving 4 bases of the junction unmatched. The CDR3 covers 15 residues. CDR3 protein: CASSDPGTGNYGYTF. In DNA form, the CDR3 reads TGTGCCAGCAGTGACCCCGGGACAGGGAACTATGGCTACACCTTC.

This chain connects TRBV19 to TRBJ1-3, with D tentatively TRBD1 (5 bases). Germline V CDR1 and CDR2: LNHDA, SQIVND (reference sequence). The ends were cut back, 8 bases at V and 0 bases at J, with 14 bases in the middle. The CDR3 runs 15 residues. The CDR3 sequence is CASFPGGASGNTIYF. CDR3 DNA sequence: TGTGCCAGTTTTCCAGGCGGGGCCTCTGGAAACACCATATATTTT. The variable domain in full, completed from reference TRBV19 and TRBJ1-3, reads DGGITQSPKYLFRKEGQNVTLSCEQNLNHDAMYWYRQDPGQGLRLIYYSQIVNDFQKGDIAEGYSVSREKKESFPLTVTSAQKNPTAFYLCASFPGGASGNTIYFGEGSWLTVV.

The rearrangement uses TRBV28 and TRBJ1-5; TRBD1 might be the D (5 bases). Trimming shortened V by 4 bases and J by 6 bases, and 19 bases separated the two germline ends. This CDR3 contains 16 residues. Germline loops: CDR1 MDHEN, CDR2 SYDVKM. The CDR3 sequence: CASSYRSGMSVQPQHF. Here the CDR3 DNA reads TGTGCCAGCAGTTATCGGTCAGGGATGTCTGTTCAGCCCCAGCATTTT.

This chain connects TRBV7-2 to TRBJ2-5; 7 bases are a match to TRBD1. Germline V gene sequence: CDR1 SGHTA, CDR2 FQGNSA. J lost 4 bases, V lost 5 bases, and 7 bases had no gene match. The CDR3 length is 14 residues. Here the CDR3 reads CASSIQTGIETQYF. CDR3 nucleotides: TGTGCCAGCAGCATCCAGACAGGGATAGAGACCCAGTACTTC.

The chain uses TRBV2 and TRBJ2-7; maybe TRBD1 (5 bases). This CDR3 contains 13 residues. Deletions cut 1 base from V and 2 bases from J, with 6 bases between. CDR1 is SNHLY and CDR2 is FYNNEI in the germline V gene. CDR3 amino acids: CASSEDRTYEQYF. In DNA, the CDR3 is TGTGCCAGCAGTGAAGACAGGACCTACGAGCAGTACTTC.

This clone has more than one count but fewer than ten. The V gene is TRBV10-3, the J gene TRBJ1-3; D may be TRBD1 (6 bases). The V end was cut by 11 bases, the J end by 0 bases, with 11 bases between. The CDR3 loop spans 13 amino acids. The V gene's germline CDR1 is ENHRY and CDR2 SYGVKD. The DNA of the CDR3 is TGTGCCCTGAGGACAGACTCTGGAAACACCATATATTTT. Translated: CALRTDSGNTIYF.

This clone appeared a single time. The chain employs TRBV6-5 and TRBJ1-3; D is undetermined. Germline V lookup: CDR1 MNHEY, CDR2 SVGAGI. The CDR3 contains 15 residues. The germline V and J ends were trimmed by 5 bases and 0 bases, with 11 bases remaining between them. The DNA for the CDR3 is TGTGCCAGCAGTACTCGGTACGACTCTGGAAACACCATATATTTT. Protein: CASSTRYDSGNTIYF.

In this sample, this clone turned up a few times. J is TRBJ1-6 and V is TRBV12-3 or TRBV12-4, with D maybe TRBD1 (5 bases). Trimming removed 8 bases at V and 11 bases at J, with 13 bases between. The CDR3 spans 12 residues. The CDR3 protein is CASDGRGAPLHF. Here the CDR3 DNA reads TGTGCCAGCGACGGCCGGGGGGCACCCCTCCACTTT.

Written as DNA, the CDR3 is TGCAGTGCTAGTACCAGCGGGGTGTCCTACGAGCAGTACTTC. Translation: CSASTSGVSYEQYF. The rearrangement uses TRBV20-1 and TRBJ2-7, with 7 bases matching TRBD2. The CDR3 loop spans 14 amino acids. CDR1 and CDR2 (germline): DFQATT, SNEGSKA (reference sequence). The ends lost 3 bases at V and 1 base at J; junction bases unmatched: 6.

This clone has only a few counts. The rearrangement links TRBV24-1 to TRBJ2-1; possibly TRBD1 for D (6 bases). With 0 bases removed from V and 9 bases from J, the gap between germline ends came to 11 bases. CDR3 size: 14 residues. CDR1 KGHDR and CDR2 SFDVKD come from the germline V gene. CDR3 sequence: CATSDLTGSGEQFF. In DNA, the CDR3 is TGTGCCACCAGTGATTTGACAGGGTCGGGTGAGCAGTTCTTC.

The CDR3 DNA sequence: TGTGCCAGCAGCCGGGACAGGGGAGAAGGAAACACCATATATTTT. Translating gives CASSRDRGEGNTIYF. The rearrangement uses TRBV3-1 (or the pseudogene TRBV3-2) and TRBJ1-3; 10 bases are shared with TRBD1. CDR3 length: 15 amino acids. From germline, CDR1 is LGHDT and CDR2 YNNKEL (reference sequence). With V trimmed by 4 bases and J by 4 bases, 4 bases remained unmatched.

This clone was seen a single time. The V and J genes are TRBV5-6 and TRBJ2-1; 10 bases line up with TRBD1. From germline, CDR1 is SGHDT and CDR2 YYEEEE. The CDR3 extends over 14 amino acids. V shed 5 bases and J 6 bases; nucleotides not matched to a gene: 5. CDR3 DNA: TGTGCCAGCAGTGGGACAGGGGCCCCCAATGAGCAGTTCTTC. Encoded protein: CASSGTGAPNEQFF.

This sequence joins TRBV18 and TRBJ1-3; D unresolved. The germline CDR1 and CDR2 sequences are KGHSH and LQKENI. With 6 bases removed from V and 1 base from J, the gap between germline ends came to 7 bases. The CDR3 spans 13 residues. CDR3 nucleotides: TGTGCCAGCTCCGAACGGTCTGGAAACACCATATATTTT. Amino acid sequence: CASSERSGNTIYF.

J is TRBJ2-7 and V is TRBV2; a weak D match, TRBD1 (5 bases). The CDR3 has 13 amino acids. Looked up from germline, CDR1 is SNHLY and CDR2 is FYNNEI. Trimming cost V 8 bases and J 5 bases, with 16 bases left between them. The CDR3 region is CASWKSGRDEQYF. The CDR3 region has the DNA TGTGCCAGCTGGAAGTCAGGGCGAGACGAGCAGTACTTC.

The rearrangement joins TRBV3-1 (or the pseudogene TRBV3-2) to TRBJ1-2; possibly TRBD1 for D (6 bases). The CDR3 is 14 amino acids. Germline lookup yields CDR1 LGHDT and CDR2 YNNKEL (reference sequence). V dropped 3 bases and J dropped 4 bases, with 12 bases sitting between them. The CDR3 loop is CASSQGGGLYGYTF. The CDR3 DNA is TGTGCCAGCAGCCAGGGCGGGGGCCTCTATGGCTACACCTTC.

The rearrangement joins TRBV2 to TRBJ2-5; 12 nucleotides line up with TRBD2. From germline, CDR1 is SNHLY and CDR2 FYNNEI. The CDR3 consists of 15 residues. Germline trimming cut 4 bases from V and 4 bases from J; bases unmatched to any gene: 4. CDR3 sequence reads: CASSVGLAGLETQYF. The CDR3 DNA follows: TGTGCCAGCAGTGTAGGACTAGCGGGATTAGAGACCCAGTACTTC.

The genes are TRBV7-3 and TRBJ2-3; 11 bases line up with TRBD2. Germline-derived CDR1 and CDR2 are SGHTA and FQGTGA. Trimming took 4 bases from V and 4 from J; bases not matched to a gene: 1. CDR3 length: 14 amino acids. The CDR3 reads CASSWTSGSDTQYF. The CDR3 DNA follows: TGTGCCAGCAGCTGGACTAGCGGGTCAGATACGCAGTATTTT.

The CDR3: CASSPGTSGYQETQYF. CDR3 coding DNA: TGTGCCAGCAGCCCCGGGACTAGCGGGTACCAAGAGACCCAGTACTTC. This chain links TRBV9 with TRBJ2-5, with 12 positions matching TRBD2. V gave up 4 bases and J gave up 0 bases; unmatched junction bases: 4. CDR1 SGDLS and CDR2 YYNGEE come from the germline V gene. The CDR3 has 16 residues.